What follows are 2 T cell receptor beta chains derived from one specimen sequenced in a study of STAT5B mutations in CD4+ large granular lymphocyte leukemia. The assay was immunoSEQ multiplex PCR, and TCRdb's table has in-frame clones only and misses some. The sample includes 20,000 to 25,000 clones, 79% seen only once; the top ten take roughly 0.4%. The specimen was CD4+ T cells from blood buffy coats. The receptors were sampled from a human donor in good health.

This rearrangement joins TRBV5-1 to TRBJ2-7, with D uncertain. The germline V and J ends were trimmed by 0 bases and 1 base, with 11 bases remaining between them. This CDR3 is 15 amino acids long. Germline V gives CDR1 SGHRS, CDR2 YFSETQ. The CDR3 spells CASSLGHEPSYEQYF. The CDR3 DNA reads TGCGCCAGCAGCTTGGGGCATGAACCATCCTACGAGCAGTACTTC.

V gene TRBV7-9 combines with J gene TRBJ2-6; tentative D call: TRBD2 (5 bases). Germline V lookup: CDR1 SEHNR, CDR2 FQNEAQ (reference sequence). Deletions cut 3 bases from V and 7 bases from J, with 7 bases between. This CDR3 has 13 residues. The CDR3 DNA reads TGTGCCAGCAGCTTTAGACTAGCCAACGTCCTGACTTTC. This translates into CASSFRLANVLTF.